A selection of T cell receptor beta chains follows, all from one sample in a study of blood T cell repertoires in COVID-19. Sequencing was performed with immunoSEQ multiplex PCR; in TCRdb, only in-frame clones are kept and a portion is missing. The sample lists about 220,000 clones; around 83% were seen once. Sequencing was done on a sample of peripheral blood. These receptors were obtained from a woman in her 70s with COVID-19, enrolled during active disease. CDR3s include the opening cysteine and the closing phenylalanine or tryptophan. D genes are given only for firm matches. Some rows have no size entry. The others give once, few or many, or a class for an expanded clone.

V	size	D	J	CDR3	DNA
TRBV24-1	-	TRBD2	TRBJ2-5	CATSDPSGLAGGLKETQYF	TGTGCCACCAGTGACCCGTCGGGACTAGCGGGGGGGTTAAAAGAGACCCAGTACTTC
TRBV6-2/TRBV6-3	-	TRBD1	TRBJ1-5	CASSKDQGENQPQHF	TGTGCCAGCAGCAAGGATCAGGGGGAGAATCAGCCCCAGCATTTT
TRBV9	-	-	TRBJ1-1	CASSIRVNTEAFF	TGTGCCAGCAGCATCAGGGTAAACACTGAAGCTTTCTTT
TRBV27	-	-	TRBJ1-3	CASSREALGNTIYF	TGTGCCAGCAGCCGAGAGGCGCTCGGAAACACCATATATTTT
TRBV7-8	-	TRBD2	TRBJ2-1	CASSSKWTSGYNEQFF	TGTGCCAGCAGCTCAAAGTGGACTAGCGGGTACAATGAGCAGTTCTTC
TRBV4-1	-	TRBD1	TRBJ1-2	CASSLTDRVSGYTF	TGCGCCAGCAGCCTGACGGACAGGGTATCTGGCTACACCTTC
TRBV28	-	-	TRBJ1-1	CASSPPAREKAFF	TGTGCCAGCAGTCCCCCTGCCCGGGAAAAAGCTTTCTTT
TRBV19	many	TRBD1	TRBJ1-2	CASDTGGANYGYTF	TGTGCCAGTGATACAGGGGGCGCCAACTATGGCTACACCTTC
TRBV3-1/TRBV3-2	-	TRBD2	TRBJ2-2	CASSPTSGGELFF	TGTGCCAGCAGCCCGACTAGCGGCGGGGAGCTGTTTTTT
TRBV29-1	once	TRBD2	TRBJ2-1	CSVSTGTRSVNEQFF	TGCAGCGTCTCAACCGGGACTAGGTCGGTCAATGAGCAGTTCTTC
TRBV7-2	-	TRBD1	TRBJ1-6	CASSLGQGYSPLHF	TGTGCCAGCAGCCTGGGACAGGGATACTCACCCCTCCACTTT
TRBV19	once	-	TRBJ2-1	CASSPRPGWAGSNYNEQFF	TGTGCCAGTAGTCCTCGGCCAGGTTGGGCAGGGTCGAACTACAATGAGCAGTTCTTC
TRBV4-1	few	-	TRBJ1-4	CASSQQGSNEKLFF	TGCGCCAGCAGCCAGCAGGGGAGCAATGAAAAACTGTTTTTT
TRBV5-1	-	-	TRBJ1-1	CASVRSGNPNTEAFF	TGCGCCAGCGTCCGATCCGGGAACCCTAACACTGAAGCTTTCTTT
TRBV6-1	once	-	TRBJ1-6	CASSEKAYRGGGNSPLHF	TGTGCCAGCAGTGAAAAAGCTTATCGCGGGGGGGGTAATTCACCCCTCCACTTT
TRBV14	-	-	TRBJ2-7	CASSQGIAGPPYEQYF	TGTGCCAGCAGCCAAGGGATCGCGGGACCGCCCTACGAGCAGTACTTC
TRBV28	-	-	TRBJ1-2	CATQDRPFNYGYTF	TGTGCCACCCAAGACAGACCATTTAACTATGGCTACACCTTC
TRBV2	-	-	TRBJ2-7	CASREGSYEQYF	TGTGCCAGCAGGGAGGGCTCCTACGAGCAGTACTTC
TRBV11-2	few	-	TRBJ1-1	CASSLTRNTEAFF	TGTGCCAGCAGCTTAACGAGGAACACTGAAGCTTTCTTT
TRBV11-2	-	TRBD2	TRBJ2-1	CASSLDSRREGSLNEQFF	TGTGCCAGCAGCTTAGATAGTAGGCGGGAGGGCTCCCTCAATGAGCAGTTCTTC
TRBV30	-	TRBD1	TRBJ1-1	CAWGQENTEAFF	TGTGCCTGGGGACAGGAGAACACTGAAGCTTTCTTT
TRBV5-1	-	TRBD1	TRBJ2-1	CASSYEGQGYNEQFF	TGCGCCAGCAGCTATGAGGGACAGGGCTACAATGAGCAGTTCTTC
TRBV28	-	TRBD1	TRBJ1-3	CASRSGGSSGNTIYF	TGTGCCAGCCGATCAGGGGGCTCCTCTGGAAACACCATATATTTT
TRBV7-2	-	-	TRBJ2-2	CASSLAPSGTGELFF	TGTGCCAGCAGCTTAGCGCCTAGTGGCACCGGGGAGCTGTTTTTT
TRBV7-8	-	TRBD1	TRBJ2-3	CASSLDSSGRGTDTQYF	TGTGCCAGCAGCTTAGACAGTTCAGGCAGGGGGACAGATACGCAGTATTTT
TRBV14	-	-	TRBJ2-5	CASSQDLRGITQETQYF	TGTGCCAGCAGCCAAGATTTACGTGGTATAACTCAAGAGACCCAGTACTTC
TRBV6-2/TRBV6-3	-	TRBD1	TRBJ1-2	CASSDPRGQGHGYTF	TGTGCCAGCAGTGACCCCCGGGGACAGGGACATGGCTACACCTTC
TRBV10-3	-	TRBD1	TRBJ1-2	CAISESNLGQVYGYTF	TGTGCCATCAGTGAGTCAAATCTAGGACAGGTCTATGGCTACACCTTC
TRBV4-1	-	-	TRBJ2-7	CASSQEPAVKFYEQYF	TGCGCCAGCAGCCAAGAACCAGCGGTGAAATTCTACGAGCAGTACTTC
TRBV5-1	-	-	TRBJ1-3	CASSLDGGVRNTIYF	TGCGCCAGCAGCTTGGATGGTGGAGTGAGAAACACCATATATTTT
TRBV18	-	TRBD2	TRBJ2-1	CASSPLTSGEGEQFF	TGTGCCAGCTCACCGCTGACTAGCGGGGAGGGTGAGCAGTTCTTC